This TCR beta chain was recorded in a study of T-cell memory formation after mild COVID-19. The overall study: TCR clusters mostly belonged to single donors. The study, taken as a whole, reports: Those CD4+ clones that contracted were mainly in CM and EM (CD8+ ones in EMRA).

This clonotype showed up just a few times. Antigen specificity is unknown. Libraries for TCRalpha and TCRbeta carried sample barcodes and unique molecular identifiers via 5'RACE. TCRdb re-called the 5' RACE reads through MiXCR, storing one row per CDR3 protein. The sample includes 300,000 to 350,000 distinct CDR3 sequences, roughly an eighth of them seen just once. The CDR3 has 17 residues. Germline V CDR1 and CDR2: MGHRA, YSYEKL. The V and J ends lost 4 bases and 0 bases respectively, with 18 bases between them. This TCR was sampled from a man younger than 35 who had mild COVID-19 (a few samples of this study predate the infection). Cell type and time point are not known. V gene TRBV4-1 combines with J gene TRBJ1-1; the D gene is possibly TRBD1 (5 bases). Sequencing was done on a sample of PBMCs or a T cell subset sorted from them (not recorded which). CDR3 nucleotides: TGCGCCAGCAGCCTCCGCGGGGGAGGGAAAATGAACACTGAAGCTTTCTTT. Translated, it gives CASSLRGGGKMNTEAFF.